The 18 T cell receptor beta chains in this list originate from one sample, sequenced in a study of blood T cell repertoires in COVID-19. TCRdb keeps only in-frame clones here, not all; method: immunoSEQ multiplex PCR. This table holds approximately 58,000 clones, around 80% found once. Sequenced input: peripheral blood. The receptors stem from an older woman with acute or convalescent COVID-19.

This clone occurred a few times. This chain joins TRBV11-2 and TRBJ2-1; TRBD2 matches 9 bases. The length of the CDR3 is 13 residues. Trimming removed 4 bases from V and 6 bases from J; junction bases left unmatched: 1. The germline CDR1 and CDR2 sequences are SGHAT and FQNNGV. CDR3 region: CASSSGLANEQFF. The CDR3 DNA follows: TGTGCCAGCAGCTCGGGACTAGCCAATGAGCAGTTCTTC. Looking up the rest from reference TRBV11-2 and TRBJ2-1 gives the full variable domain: EAGVAQSPRYKIIEKRQSVAFWCNPISGHATLYWYQQILGQGPKLLIQFQNNGVVDDSQLPKDRFSAERLKGVDSTLKIQPAKLEDSAVYLCASSSGLANEQFFGPGTRLTVL.

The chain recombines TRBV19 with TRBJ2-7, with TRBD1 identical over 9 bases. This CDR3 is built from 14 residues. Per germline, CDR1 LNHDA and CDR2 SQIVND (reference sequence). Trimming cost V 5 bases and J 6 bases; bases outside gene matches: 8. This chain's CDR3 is CASSPGQGRTEQYF. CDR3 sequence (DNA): TGTGCCAGTAGTCCCGGACAGGGGAGGACCGAGCAGTACTTC.

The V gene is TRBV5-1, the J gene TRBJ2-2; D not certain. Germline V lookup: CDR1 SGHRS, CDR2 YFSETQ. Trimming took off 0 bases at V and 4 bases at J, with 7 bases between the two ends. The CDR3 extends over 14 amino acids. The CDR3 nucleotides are TGCGCCAGCAGCTTGGTTCAGTCCACCGGGGAGCTGTTTTTT. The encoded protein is CASSLVQSTGELFF.

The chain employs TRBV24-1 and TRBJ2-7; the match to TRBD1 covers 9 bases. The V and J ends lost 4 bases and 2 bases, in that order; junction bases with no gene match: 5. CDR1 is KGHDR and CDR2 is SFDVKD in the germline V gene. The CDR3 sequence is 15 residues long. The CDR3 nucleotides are TGTGCCACCAGTGAGTCCCGACAGGGGGCCTACGAGCAGTACTTC. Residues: CATSESRQGAYEQYF.

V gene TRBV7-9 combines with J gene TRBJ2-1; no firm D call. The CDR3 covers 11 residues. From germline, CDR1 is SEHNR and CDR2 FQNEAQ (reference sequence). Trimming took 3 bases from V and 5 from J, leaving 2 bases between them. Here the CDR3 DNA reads TGTGCCAGCAGCTTCGACAATGAGCAGTTCTTC. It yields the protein CASSFDNEQFF.

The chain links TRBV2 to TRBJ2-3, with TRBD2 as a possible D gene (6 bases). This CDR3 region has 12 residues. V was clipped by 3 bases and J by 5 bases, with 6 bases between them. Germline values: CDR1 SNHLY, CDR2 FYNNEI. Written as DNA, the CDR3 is TGTGCCAGCAGTGAGGGGGGAGATACGCAGTATTTT. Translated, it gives CASSEGGDTQYF.

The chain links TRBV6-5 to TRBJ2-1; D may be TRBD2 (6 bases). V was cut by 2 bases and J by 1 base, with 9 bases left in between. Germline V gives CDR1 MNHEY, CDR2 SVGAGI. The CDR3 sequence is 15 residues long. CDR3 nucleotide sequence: TGTGCCAGCAGTTACACGGGGACTTCCTACAATGAGCAGTTCTTC. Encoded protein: CASSYTGTSYNEQFF.

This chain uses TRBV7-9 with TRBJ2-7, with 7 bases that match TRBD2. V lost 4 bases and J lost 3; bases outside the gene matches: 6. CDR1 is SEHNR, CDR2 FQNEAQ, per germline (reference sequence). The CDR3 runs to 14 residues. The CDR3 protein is CASSSESGGYEQYF. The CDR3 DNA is TGTGCCAGCAGCTCCGAATCGGGGGGCTACGAGCAGTACTTC.

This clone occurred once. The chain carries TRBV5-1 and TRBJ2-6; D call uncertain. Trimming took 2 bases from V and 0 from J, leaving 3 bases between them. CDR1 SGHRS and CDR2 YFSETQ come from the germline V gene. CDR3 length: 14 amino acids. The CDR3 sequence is CASSFNSGANVLTF. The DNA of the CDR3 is TGCGCCAGCAGCTTCAACTCTGGGGCCAACGTCCTGACTTTC.

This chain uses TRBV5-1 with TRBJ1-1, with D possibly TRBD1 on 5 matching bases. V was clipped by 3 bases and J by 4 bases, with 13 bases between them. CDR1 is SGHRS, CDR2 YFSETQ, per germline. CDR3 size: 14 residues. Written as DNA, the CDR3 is TGCGCCAGCAGCTCCCAAGGGGCCCGCACTGAAGCTTTCTTT. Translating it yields CASSSQGARTEAFF.

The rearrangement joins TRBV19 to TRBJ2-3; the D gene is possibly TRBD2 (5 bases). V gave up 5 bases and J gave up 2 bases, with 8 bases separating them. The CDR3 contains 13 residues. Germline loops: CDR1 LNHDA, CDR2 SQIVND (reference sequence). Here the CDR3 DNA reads TGTGCCAGTAGTGGACTGATCACAGATACGCAGTATTTT. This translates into CASSGLITDTQYF.

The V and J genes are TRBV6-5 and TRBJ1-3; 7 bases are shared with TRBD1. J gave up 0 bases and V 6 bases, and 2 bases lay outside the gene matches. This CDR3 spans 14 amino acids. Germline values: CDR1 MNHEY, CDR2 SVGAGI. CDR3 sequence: CASRQGSSGNTIYF. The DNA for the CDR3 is TGTGCCAGCAGACAGGGGAGCTCTGGAAACACCATATATTTT.

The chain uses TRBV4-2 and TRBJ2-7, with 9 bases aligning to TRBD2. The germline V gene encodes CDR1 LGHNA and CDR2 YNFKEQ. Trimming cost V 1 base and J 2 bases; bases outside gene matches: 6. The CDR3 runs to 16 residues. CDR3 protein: CASSQVASGAPYEQYF. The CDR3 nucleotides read TGTGCCAGCAGCCAAGTTGCTAGCGGGGCCCCCTACGAGCAGTACTTC.

Here the CDR3 DNA reads TGTGCCAGCAGCTTAGACCCCGGCGGGGGAGGCAGGAATGAGCAGTTCTTC. It yields the protein CASSLDPGGGGRNEQFF. The gene calls are TRBV11-3 and TRBJ2-1; 7 nucleotides match TRBD2. V was clipped by 0 bases and J by 7 bases; unmatched bases: 12. Germline V gene data show CDR1 as SGHNT and CDR2 as YENEEA. CDR3 length: 17 residues.

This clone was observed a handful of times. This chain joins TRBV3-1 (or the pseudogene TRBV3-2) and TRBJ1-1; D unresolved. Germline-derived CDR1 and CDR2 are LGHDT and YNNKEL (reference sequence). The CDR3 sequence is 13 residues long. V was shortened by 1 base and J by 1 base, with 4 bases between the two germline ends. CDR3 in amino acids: CASSQAGNTEAFF. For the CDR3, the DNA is TGTGCCAGCAGCCAAGCAGGGAACACTGAAGCTTTCTTT.

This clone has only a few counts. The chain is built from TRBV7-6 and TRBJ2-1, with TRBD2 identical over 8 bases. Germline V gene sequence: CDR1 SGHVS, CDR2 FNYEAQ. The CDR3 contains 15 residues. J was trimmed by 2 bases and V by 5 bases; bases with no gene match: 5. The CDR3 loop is CASSPGRGAYNEQFF. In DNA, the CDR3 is TGTGCCAGCAGCCCGGGGCGGGGGGCCTACAATGAGCAGTTCTTC.

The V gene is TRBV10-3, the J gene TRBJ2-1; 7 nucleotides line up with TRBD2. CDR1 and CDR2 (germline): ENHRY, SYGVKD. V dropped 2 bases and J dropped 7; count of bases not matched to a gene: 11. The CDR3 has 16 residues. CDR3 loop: CAISEEQASGGNEQFF. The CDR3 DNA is TGTGCCATCAGTGAGGAACAGGCTTCGGGGGGAAATGAGCAGTTCTTC.

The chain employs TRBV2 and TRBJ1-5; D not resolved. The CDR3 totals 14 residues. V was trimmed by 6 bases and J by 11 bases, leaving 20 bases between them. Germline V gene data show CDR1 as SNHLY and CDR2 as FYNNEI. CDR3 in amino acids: CASSLGGLDRAQHF. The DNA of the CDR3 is TGTGCCAGCAGCCTTGGCGGGCTCGATCGGGCCCAGCATTTT.